Below, 18 T cell receptor beta chains from the same sample are listed, as sequenced in a study of T cells in Graves' hyperthyroidism and ophthalmopathy (dated by TCRdb to between 2017 and 2020). The method was multiplex PCR. Sequencing took place on an Illumina HiSeq 2000. The TCR beta CDR3 regions were amplified from RNA transcripts. The first round of RT-PCR for the TCR CDR3 was performed with the HTBI primer set and the Qiagen OneStep RT-PCR kit. The public reads were reprocessed in TCRdb via fastp at Q25 and MiXCR, keeping in-frame beta chains. Every CDR3 protein is listed once, alongside the most common genes and DNA of its rows. This sample holds fewer than 350,000 distinct CDR3 sequences; roughly 15% were observed only once. The top ten clonotypes cover around 30% of the sample. Sequencing used blood. The receptors stem from a woman aged 50 to 60 with Graves' hyperthyroidism that later progressed to Graves' ophthalmopathy.

As concerns this clonotype: A read error may be the cause here, since a much bigger clone is one base away. The CDR3 sequence: CIQGGNYLRAPDLYGYTF. The DNA for the CDR3 is TGCATCCAGGGCGGGAACTACCTAAGAGCGCCAGACCTCTATGGCTACACCTTC. The rearrangement uses TRBV20-1 and TRBJ1-2; TRBD1 is a possible D gene (5 bases). Germline CDR1 is DFQATT and CDR2 is SNEGSKA (reference sequence). There are 18 residues in the CDR3.

The sample holds many counts of this clonotype. The J gene is TRBJ1-1, the V gene TRBV18; D might be TRBD1 (5 bases). This CDR3 comprises 14 residues. Trimming cost V 3 bases and J 5 bases, with 13 bases left between them. The germline CDR1 and CDR2 sequences are KGHSH and LQKENI. The CDR3 is CASSPLAGETEAFF. The DNA of the CDR3 is TGTGCCAGCTCACCGCTGGCGGGGGAGACTGAAGCTTTCTTT.

This clonotype has just a few counts. J is TRBJ2-3 and V is TRBV29-1, with TRBD2 matching 13 bases. Germline V gene data show CDR1 as SQVTM and CDR2 as ANQGSEA. The V and J ends lost 4 bases and 2 bases, in that order; junction bases with no gene match: 6. The CDR3 is made up of 16 amino acids. The CDR3 sequence: CSVVRGTSGTTDTQYF. In DNA, the CDR3 is TGCAGCGTTGTTCGTGGGACTAGCGGGACCACAGATACGCAGTATTTT.

This clonotype was observed many times. This sequence joins TRBV2 and TRBJ2-7, with TRBD1 as a possible D gene (6 bases). CDR3 length equals 14 residues. V was clipped by 7 bases and J by 3 bases, with 16 bases between them. CDR1 SNHLY and CDR2 FYNNEI come from the germline V gene. This CDR3 is CASNEDSQGYEQYF. DNA of the CDR3: TGTGCCAGCAATGAGGACAGCCAGGGCTACGAGCAGTACTTC.

This clonotype was counted many times. This rearrangement joins TRBV20-1 to TRBJ2-3; D may be TRBD1 (5 bases). The germline gives CDR1 DFQATT, CDR2 SNEGSKA (reference sequence). The germline V and J ends were trimmed by 3 bases and 2 bases, with 12 bases remaining between them. CDR3 length: 14 residues. As DNA, the CDR3 is TGCAGTGCTAGTAGAGCAGGGATCACAGATACGCAGTATTTT. Protein sequence: CSASRAGITDTQYF.

The chain recombines TRBV28 with TRBJ1-1, with TRBD1 as a possible D gene (6 bases). This CDR3 contains 14 residues. Germline values: CDR1 MDHEN, CDR2 SYDVKM. The germline V and J ends were trimmed by 3 bases and 11 bases, with 19 bases remaining between them. This chain's CDR3 is CASSFPTGRLSAFF. The CDR3 DNA is TGTGCCAGCAGTTTTCCCACAGGGAGGCTTAGTGCTTTCTTT.

This clonotype was found many times. V is TRBV2 and J is TRBJ1-3; D ambiguous. Germline V gives CDR1 SNHLY, CDR2 FYNNEI. Trimming cost V 5 bases and J 0 bases, with 5 bases left between them. CDR3 length equals 13 residues. CDR3 nucleotides: TGTGCCAGCAGTTGGTCCTCTGGAAACACCATATATTTT. It specifies CASSWSSGNTIYF.

Ten or more counts support this clonotype. The chain carries TRBV20-1 and TRBJ2-1, with TRBD2 matching 9 bases. V gave up 6 bases and J gave up 3 bases; unmatched junction bases: 6. The CDR3 sequence is 14 residues long. Germline CDR1 and CDR2: DFQATT and SNEGSKA (reference sequence). CDR3 region: CSAQSGRRYNEQFF. CDR3 in DNA: TGCAGTGCCCAAAGCGGGAGGCGCTACAATGAGCAGTTCTTC.

This sequence joins TRBV18 and TRBJ2-2; a weak D match, TRBD2 (5 bases). The CDR3 runs 16 residues. The germline V gene has CDR1 KGHSH and CDR2 LQKENI. The V end lost 2 bases, the J end lost 2 bases, and 12 bases lay between the germline ends. The CDR3 here is CASSPEWLANTGELFF. CDR3 in DNA: TGTGCCAGCTCACCAGAGTGGCTAGCTAACACCGGGGAGCTGTTTTTT.

This chain uses TRBV5-1 with TRBJ2-2, with D unresolved. CDR1 SGHRS and CDR2 YFSETQ come from the germline V gene. This CDR3 comprises 15 residues. Trimming removed 3 bases from V and 0 bases from J, with 9 bases in between. The CDR3 coding sequence is TGCGCCAGCAGCTCAATAGCTTCGAACACCGGGGAGCTGTTTTTT. Protein product: CASSSIASNTGELFF.

J is TRBJ1-2 and V is TRBV7-8; D is unclear. This CDR3 spans 15 amino acids. Trimming left V 2 bases short and J 2 bases short, with 12 bases between. The V gene's germline CDR1 is SGHVS and CDR2 FQNEAQ. CDR3 in DNA: TGTGCCAGCAGCTTAAGGGAAGCCGTCAACTATGGCTACACCTTC. It is translated as CASSLREAVNYGYTF. Using reference TRBV7-8 and TRBJ1-2 for the parts outside the CDR3, the full variable domain is GAGVSQSPRYKVAKRGQDVALRCDPISGHVSLFWYQQALGQGPEFLTYFQNEAQLDKSGLPSDRFFAERPEGSVSTLKIQRTQQEDSAVYLCASSLREAVNYGYTFGSGTRLTVV.

At least ten counts were recorded for this clonotype. V is TRBV20-1 and J is TRBJ2-7, with 7 bases identical to TRBD2. Trimming removed 3 bases from V and 7 bases from J; junction bases left unmatched: 15. CDR3 length equals 15 residues. Germline CDR1 DFQATT, CDR2 SNEGSKA (reference sequence). The CDR3 DNA follows: TGCAGTGCTAGGTTTACTCGGGGGGACTACCATGAGCAGTACTTC. Protein sequence: CSARFTRGDYHEQYF.

The sample holds many counts of this clonotype. J is TRBJ2-6 and V is TRBV27; D gene unclear. The CDR3 is 14 residues long. V was cut by 5 bases and J by 0 bases, with 5 bases left in between. Germline CDR1 MNHEY, CDR2 SMNVEV (reference sequence). CDR3 nucleotides: TGTGCCAGCAGTCTCCTCTCTGGGGCCAACGTCCTGACTTTC. Its translation: CASSLLSGANVLTF.

The table lists this clonotype with many counts. This rearrangement joins TRBV20-1 to TRBJ2-1; TRBD1 matches at 11 bases. V lost 6 bases to trimming and J lost 9 bases; unmatched junction nucleotides: 7. Looked up from germline, CDR1 is DFQATT and CDR2 is SNEGSKA (reference sequence). CDR3 length: 13 residues. In DNA form, the CDR3 reads TGCAGTGCGGGGGACAGGGGGACCGTTGAGCAGTTCTTC. Translating it yields CSAGDRGTVEQFF.

This clonotype has more than one count but fewer than ten. Here the CDR3 DNA reads TGCGCCAGCAGCTTAGTGACTAGCGGGAGGCCGAGCACCGGGGAGCTGTTTTTT. The encoded protein is CASSLVTSGRPSTGELFF. The chain uses TRBV5-1 and TRBJ2-2; TRBD2 matches 13 bases. CDR3 size: 18 residues. Germline V gene sequence: CDR1 SGHRS, CDR2 YFSETQ. J gave up 4 bases and V 2 bases, and 8 bases lay outside the gene matches.

This clonotype was counted many times. The rearrangement joins TRBV3-1 to TRBJ1-2; possible D gene TRBD1, 5 bases. Trimming took 1 base from V and 4 from J, leaving 13 bases between them. CDR1 LGHDT and CDR2 YNNKEL come from the germline V gene (reference sequence). The CDR3 runs 15 residues. Written as DNA, the CDR3 is TGTGCCAGCAGCCAAGGCGGGGGGATTGGCTATGGCTACACCTTC. Translation: CASSQGGGIGYGYTF.

The sample holds many counts of this clonotype. The chain uses TRBV11-2 and TRBJ2-7; 7 nucleotides align to TRBD1. The CDR3 sequence is 15 residues long. The germline V gene has CDR1 SGHAT and CDR2 FQNNGV. Germline trimming cut 5 bases from V and 0 bases from J; bases unmatched to any gene: 7. The CDR3 nucleotides read TGTGCCAGCAGCGAGGGACAGTATAGCTCCTACGAGCAGTACTTC. Amino acids: CASSEGQYSSYEQYF.

This clonotype was recorded many times. J is TRBJ1-4 and V is TRBV6-1; D perhaps matches TRBD1 (6 bases). This CDR3 is 16 amino acids long. The germline V gene has CDR1 MNHNS and CDR2 SASEGT. Trimming shortened V by 8 bases and J by 0 bases, and 16 bases separated the two germline ends. This CDR3 is CASGSSGGPTNEKLFF. In DNA form, the CDR3 reads TGTGCCAGCGGGTCTTCGGGGGGCCCAACTAATGAAAAACTGTTTTTT.